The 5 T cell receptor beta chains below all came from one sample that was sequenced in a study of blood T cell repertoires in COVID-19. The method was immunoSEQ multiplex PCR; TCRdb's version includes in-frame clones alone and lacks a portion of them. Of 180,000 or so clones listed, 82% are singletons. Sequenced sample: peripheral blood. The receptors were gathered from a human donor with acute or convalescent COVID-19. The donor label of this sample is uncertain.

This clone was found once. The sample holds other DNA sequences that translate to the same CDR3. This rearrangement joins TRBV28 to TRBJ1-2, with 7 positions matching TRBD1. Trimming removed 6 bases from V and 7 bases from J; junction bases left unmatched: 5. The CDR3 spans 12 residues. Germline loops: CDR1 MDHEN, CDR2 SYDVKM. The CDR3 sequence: CASRGTGVGYTF. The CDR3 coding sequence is TGTGCCAGCAGGGGTACAGGGGTTGGCTACACCTTC.

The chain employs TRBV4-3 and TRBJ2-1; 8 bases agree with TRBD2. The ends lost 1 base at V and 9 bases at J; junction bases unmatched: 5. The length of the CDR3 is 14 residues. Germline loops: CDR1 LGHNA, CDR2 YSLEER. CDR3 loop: CASSQVAGSSEQFF. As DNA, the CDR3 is TGCGCCAGCAGCCAAGTAGCGGGAAGCAGTGAGCAGTTCTTC.

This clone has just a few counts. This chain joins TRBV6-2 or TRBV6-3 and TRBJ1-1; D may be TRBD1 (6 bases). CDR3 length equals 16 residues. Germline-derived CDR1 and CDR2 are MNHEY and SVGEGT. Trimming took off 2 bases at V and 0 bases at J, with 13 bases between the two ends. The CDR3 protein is CASSYPPGALNTEAFF. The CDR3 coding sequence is TGTGCCAGCAGTTACCCCCCAGGGGCCTTGAACACTGAAGCTTTCTTT.

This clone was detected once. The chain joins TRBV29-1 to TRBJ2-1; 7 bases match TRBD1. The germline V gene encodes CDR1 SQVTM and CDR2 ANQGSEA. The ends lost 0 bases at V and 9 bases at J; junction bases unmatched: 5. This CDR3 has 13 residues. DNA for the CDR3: TGCAGCGTTGAAGATCAGGGGGTTCCTGAGCAGTTCTTC. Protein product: CSVEDQGVPEQFF.

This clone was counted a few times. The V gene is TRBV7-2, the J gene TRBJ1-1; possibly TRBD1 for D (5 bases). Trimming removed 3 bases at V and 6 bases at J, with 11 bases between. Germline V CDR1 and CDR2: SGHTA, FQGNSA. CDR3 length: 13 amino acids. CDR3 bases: TGTGCCAGCAGCTTGGCAGGGTATGCTGAAGCTTTCTTT. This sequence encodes CASSLAGYAEAFF.